The 18 T cell receptor beta chains below were found in one sample sequenced in a study of T-cell memory formation after mild COVID-19. TCRdb fed the 5' RACE reads into MiXCR, producing one record per CDR3 protein. Of about 270,000 distinct CDR3 sequences listed, 15% to 17% are singletons. The material sequenced was PBMCs or a T cell subset sorted from them (not recorded which). The receptors shown here come from an adult woman who had mild COVID-19 (a few samples of this study predate the infection). Cell type and time point are not known.

The chain links TRBV20-1 to TRBJ2-5, with 8 bases identical to TRBD2. The J segment lost 1 base and the V segment lost 2 bases, leaving 6 bases of the junction unmatched. CDR1 is DFQATT, CDR2 SNEGSKA, per germline (reference sequence). The CDR3 is 15 amino acids. The CDR3 loop is CSARPSGGLQETQYF. The CDR3 coding sequence is TGCAGTGCTAGACCCAGCGGGGGCCTCCAAGAGACCCAGTACTTC.

The V call is TRBV12-3 or TRBV12-4, the J call TRBJ1-4; the D is unclear. V lost 5 bases to trimming and J lost 5 bases, with 15 bases between them. The CDR3 is 15 residues long. The CDR3 nucleotides read TGTGCCAGCAGTCCCAGCAGAGGACCCAATGAAAAACTGTTTTTT. Residues: CASSPSRGPNEKLFF.

This chain joins TRBV7-9 and TRBJ2-7, with 7 bases that match TRBD1. This CDR3 region has 14 residues. V gave up 5 bases and J gave up 2 bases; unmatched junction bases: 6. Per the germline V gene, CDR1 is SEHNR and CDR2 is FQNEAQ (reference sequence). CDR3 residues: CASSPQGVAYEQYF. The CDR3 DNA reads TGTGCCAGCAGCCCCCAGGGGGTAGCCTACGAGCAGTACTTC.

The sample holds a few counts of this clonotype. This chain joins TRBV5-5 and TRBJ1-4; 7 bases are a match to TRBD1. Per the germline V gene, CDR1 is SGHKS and CDR2 is YYEKEE (reference sequence). V lost 3 bases, J lost 8 bases, and 13 bases stayed unmatched. There are 16 residues in the CDR3. In DNA form, the CDR3 reads TGTGCCAGCAGCTCTAGAAGCTCCGGGACAGACGAAAAACTGTTTTTT. It translates to CASSSRSSGTDEKLFF.

The CDR3 spells CASSQEYLAGGRDTQYF. CDR3 sequence (DNA): TGTGCCAGCAGCCAAGAGTACCTAGCGGGGGGTAGAGATACGCAGTATTTT. V gene TRBV4-2 combines with J gene TRBJ2-3; 11 positions match TRBD2. This CDR3 region has 17 residues. CDR1 is LGHNA, CDR2 YNFKEQ, per germline. V shed 0 bases and J 5 bases; nucleotides not matched to a gene: 7.

In its sample, this clonotype was seen a few times. The junction shows a germline mismatch at one end, possibly a read error. The genes are TRBV7-7 and TRBJ2-5, with 7 bases fitting TRBD2. Germline V gene lookup returns CDR1 SSHAT and CDR2 FNYEAQ (reference sequence). The CDR3 is made up of 16 amino acids. CDR3 in DNA: TGTGCTAGCAGCTTAGTTGGCGGGAGCAAGCAAGAGACCCAGTACTTC. Translated, it gives CASSLVGGSKQETQYF. The full variable domain, its missing parts supplied by reference TRBV7-7 and TRBJ2-5, is GAGVSQSPRYKVTKRGQDVTLRCDPISSHATLYWYQQALGQGPEFLTYFNYEAQPDKSGLPSDRFSAERPEGSISTLTIQRTEQRDSAMYRCASSLVGGSKQETQYFGPGTRLLVL.

V is TRBV7-2 and J is TRBJ2-5, with TRBD1 matching over 11 bases. The V gene's germline CDR1 is SGHTA and CDR2 FQGNSA. V was clipped by 5 bases and J by 2 bases; unmatched bases: 7. The CDR3 is made up of 16 amino acids. The CDR3 DNA reads as TGTGCCAGCAGCCAGAATGGACAGGGGGCTCAAGAGACCCAGTACTTC. Translated, it gives CASSQNGQGAQETQYF.

This rearrangement joins TRBV5-4 to TRBJ2-3, with 9 positions matching TRBD1. The length of the CDR3 is 16 residues. J lost 3 bases, V lost 2 bases, and 7 bases had no gene match. From germline, CDR1 is SGHNT and CDR2 YYREEE (reference sequence). The CDR3 DNA sequence: TGTGCCAGCAGCTTAAGGACAGGGGTCGCAACAGATACGCAGTATTTT. Amino acids: CASSLRTGVATDTQYF.

This clonotype was observed a few times. The J gene is TRBJ1-1, the V gene TRBV7-8; 7 bases are shared with TRBD1. Trimming cost V 5 bases and J 5 bases; bases outside gene matches: 20. CDR1 SGHVS and CDR2 FQNEAQ come from the germline V gene. The CDR3 is 18 residues long. The CDR3 loop is CASSLGPKKTGLGTEAFF. In nucleotides, the CDR3 is TGTGCCAGCAGCCTAGGCCCCAAAAAGACAGGGTTGGGTACTGAAGCTTTCTTT.

This clonotype was picked up a small number of times. V usage is TRBV25-1 and J usage is TRBJ2-1; 9 nucleotides align to TRBD2. Germline lookup yields CDR1 MGHDK and CDR2 SYGVNS. The V gene end was trimmed by 3 bases and the J gene end by 6 bases; junction bases not matched to a gene: 9. This CDR3 region has 16 residues. This CDR3 is CASSEVRASGVNEQFF. CDR3 sequence (DNA): TGTGCCAGCAGTGAGGTTAGGGCTAGCGGGGTCAATGAGCAGTTCTTC.

This clonotype was picked up many times. This chain connects TRBV5-1 to TRBJ2-3; D could derive from TRBD1 or TRBD2 (6 bases each). The CDR3 runs to 14 residues. Germline CDR1 is SGHRS and CDR2 is YFSETQ. Trimming left V 6 bases short and J 4 bases short, with 15 bases between. In nucleotides, the CDR3 is TGCGCCAGCAACGGAGGGGGGAGCGCAGATACGCAGTATTTT. This translates into CASNGGGSADTQYF.

The genes are TRBV30 and TRBJ2-5; tentatively, D is TRBD2 (6 bases). The CDR3 runs to 17 residues. The V gene lost 0 bases and the J gene lost 1 base, with 18 bases spanning the gap. The germline V gene has CDR1 GTSNPN and CDR2 SVGIG (reference sequence). The CDR3: CAWSVPRGSYFQETQYF. CDR3 bases: TGTGCCTGGAGTGTACCCCGGGGGTCCTATTTCCAAGAGACCCAGTACTTC.

The genes are TRBV5-1 and TRBJ2-2; 10 bases align to TRBD2. CDR1 is SGHRS and CDR2 is YFSETQ in the germline V gene. The CDR3 is 18 amino acids. The junction had 12 bases not matched to a gene; V was cut back by 0 bases and J by 7 bases. This CDR3 is CASSLAGKLAGAHGELFF. The DNA of the CDR3 is TGCGCCAGCAGCTTGGCCGGCAAGCTAGCGGGAGCCCACGGGGAGCTGTTTTTT.

This clonotype turned up a few times. The rearrangement uses TRBV5-1 and TRBJ2-1; 9 nucleotides align to TRBD2. The germline V gene encodes CDR1 SGHRS and CDR2 YFSETQ. The CDR3 length is 17 residues. V shed 4 bases, J shed 6 bases, and the junction held 14 bases outside the gene matches. The CDR3 DNA is TGCGCCAGCAGCCCCCGGATGGCGGGAGGGCCGGGCAATGAGCAGTTCTTC. It encodes CASSPRMAGGPGNEQFF.

This clonotype occurred a few times. The chain recombines TRBV19 with TRBJ2-1; D is unresolved. With 7 bases removed from V and 2 bases from J, the gap between germline ends came to 12 bases. This CDR3 has 14 residues. Per germline, CDR1 LNHDA and CDR2 SQIVND (reference sequence). CDR3 DNA: TGTGCCAGTATGGACGGTAAAACCTACAATGAGCAGTTCTTC. Translated: CASMDGKTYNEQFF.

The chain recombines TRBV7-2 with TRBJ2-4, with 9 bases matching TRBD1. This CDR3 has 20 amino acids. V lost 5 bases to trimming and J lost 1 base; unmatched junction nucleotides: 18. Germline CDR1 and CDR2: SGHTA and FQGNSA. CDR3 region: CASSPGTGQGRVEAKNIQYF. In DNA form, the CDR3 reads TGTGCCAGCAGCCCCGGGACGGGACAGGGCCGGGTGGAGGCCAAAAACATTCAGTACTTC.

The genes are TRBV18 and TRBJ2-4; 9 nucleotides align to TRBD1. J lost 6 bases, V lost 3 bases, and 6 bases had no gene match. The length of the CDR3 is 15 residues. CDR1 and CDR2 from the germline V gene are KGHSH and LQKENI. CDR3 region: CASSPPGQGRNIQYF. The CDR3 region has the DNA TGTGCCAGCTCACCCCCAGGACAGGGGAGAAACATTCAGTACTTC.

This clonotype was seen ten or more times. The chain recombines TRBV6-2 or TRBV6-3 with TRBJ2-1, with a tentative D call TRBD2 (5 bases). CDR3 length equals 14 residues. Germline V CDR1 and CDR2: MNHEY, SVGEGT. The V and J ends lost 0 bases and 7 bases respectively, with 10 bases between them. CDR3 amino acids: CASSYSRTRNEQFF. The CDR3 nucleotides are TGTGCCAGCAGTTACTCTAGGACTCGAAATGAGCAGTTCTTC.